The 14 T cell receptor beta chains in this list originate from one sample, sequenced in a study of vaccination effects on CD4 cells after COVID-19. These receptors have no known antigen. Isolating CD4+ T cells followed approximately 9 days of culture. Only in-frame clones appear in the TCRdb table, and some are missing; sequencing was by immunoSEQ multiplex PCR. The sample has 70,000 or so clones; approximately 71% are singletons. The sample in question was CD4+ T cells from PBMCs cultured without peptide, obtained before COVID-19 vaccination. These TCRs come from a human donor who received a COVID-19 vaccine.

The chain couples TRBV10-1 to TRBJ2-3, with 8 bases aligning to TRBD1. Germline V gives CDR1 WNHNN, CDR2 SYGVQD (reference sequence). The CDR3 contains 15 residues. Trimming took 11 bases from V and 4 from J; bases not matched to a gene: 14. CDR3 in DNA: TGCGCCGGGGGCCCCGGGAACAGGGGGGCAGATACGCAGTATTTT. Its protein product is CAGGPGNRGADTQYF.

This chain joins TRBV5-6 and TRBJ2-4, with a possible D match to TRBD1 (6 bases). Germline V gene data show CDR1 as SGHDT and CDR2 as YYEEEE. Trimming shortened V by 4 bases and J by 3 bases, and 14 bases separated the two germline ends. The CDR3 runs to 15 residues. The CDR3, as DNA: TGTGCCAGCAGCCTACCCGGGACAAACAAAAACATTCAGTACTTC. Its translation is CASSLPGTNKNIQYF.

The chain couples TRBV6-5 to TRBJ1-2; tentative D call: TRBD1 (5 bases). Trimming removed 0 bases from V and 8 bases from J, with 13 bases in between. The CDR3 consists of 14 residues. Germline V gene sequence: CDR1 MNHEY, CDR2 SVGAGI. The CDR3 DNA follows: TGTGCCAGCAGTTACTCGAGGCAGGGTTCGGGCTACACCTTC. This encodes CASSYSRQGSGYTF.

The rearrangement uses TRBV5-1 and TRBJ2-5; D gene uncertain. This CDR3 has 16 amino acids. Trimming left V 1 base short and J 0 bases short, with 13 bases between. Germline V gene data show CDR1 as SGHRS and CDR2 as YFSETQ. The CDR3: CASSLLSVEHQETQYF. CDR3 DNA sequence: TGCGCCAGCAGCTTGTTATCCGTAGAACACCAAGAGACCCAGTACTTC. Together with reference TRBV5-1 and TRBJ2-5, the CDR3 gives the full variable domain: KAGVTQTPRYLIKTRGQQVTLSCSPISGHRSVSWYQQTPGQGLQFLFEYFSETQRNKGNFPGRFSGRQFSNSRSEMNVSTLELGDSALYLCASSLLSVEHQETQYFGPGTRLLVL.

The chain joins TRBV4-3 to TRBJ2-6; 7 bases match TRBD2. CDR1 is LGHNA, CDR2 YSLEER, per germline. This CDR3 has 17 residues. Trimming cost V 6 bases and J 0 bases; bases outside gene matches: 8. CDR3 in DNA: TGCGCCAGCAGTAGAGGCGGGGGAGCCTCTGGGGCCAACGTCCTGACTTTC. Its translation: CASSRGGGASGANVLTF.

The chain carries TRBV6-5 and TRBJ1-1; 8 nucleotides agree with TRBD1. Trimming at V came to 7 bases and at J to 4 bases, leaving 11 bases not matched to a gene. CDR3 length equals 15 residues. Per germline, CDR1 MNHEY and CDR2 SVGAGI. The CDR3 DNA sequence: TGTGCCAGCAACCGCCCGAACCAGGGGGCCACTGAAGCTTTCTTT. Its translation is CASNRPNQGATEAFF.

The V and J genes are TRBV7-2 and TRBJ2-5; 7 bases are shared with TRBD1. With V trimmed by 6 bases and J by 2 bases, 6 bases remained unmatched. Germline CDR1 SGHTA, CDR2 FQGNSA. CDR3 length equals 14 residues. CDR3 amino acids: CASRRDRAQETQYF. DNA for the CDR3: TGTGCCAGCAGACGCGACAGGGCTCAAGAGACCCAGTACTTC. The whole variable domain, remainder taken from reference TRBV7-2 and TRBJ2-5, is GAGVSQSPSNKVTEKGKDVELRCDPISGHTALYWYRQSLGQGLEFLIYFQGNSAPDKSGLPSDRFSAERTGGSVSTLTIQRTQQEDSAVYLCASRRDRAQETQYFGPGTRLLVL.

The V call is TRBV5-6, the J call TRBJ1-1; 7 bases are a match to TRBD1. The CDR3 consists of 18 residues. Germline V gene sequence: CDR1 SGHDT, CDR2 YYEEEE. V lost 4 bases to trimming and J lost 2 bases; unmatched junction nucleotides: 17. CDR3 amino acids: CASSRRWPLSGGNTEAFF. The CDR3 DNA is TGTGCCAGCAGCCGACGGTGGCCCTTGTCAGGGGGAAACACTGAAGCTTTCTTT. Drawing the rest from reference TRBV5-6 and TRBJ1-1, the complete variable domain is DAGVTQSPTHLIKTRGQQVTLRCSPKSGHDTVSWYQQALGQGPQFIFQYYEEEERQRGNFPDRFSGHQFPNYSSELNVNALLLGDSALYLCASSRRWPLSGGNTEAFFGQGTRLTVV.

The V call is TRBV2, the J call TRBJ2-3; a weak D match, TRBD2 (6 bases). V lost 7 bases, J lost 2 bases, and 13 bases lay in between. This CDR3 is built from 14 residues. Germline V gene sequence: CDR1 SNHLY, CDR2 FYNNEI. CDR3 nucleotide sequence: TGTGCCAGCAAAGAGGGGACTTACACAGATACGCAGTATTTT. Translation: CASKEGTYTDTQYF.

The V gene is TRBV5-8, the J gene TRBJ1-5; possibly TRBD1 for D (5 bases). The CDR3 runs to 13 residues. Germline lookup yields CDR1 SGHTS and CDR2 YDEGEE. Trimming stripped 6 bases from V and 5 bases from J, with 12 bases between. CDR3 nucleotides: TGTGCCAGCACGGGGGGACTGGATCAGCCCCAGCATTTT. It is translated as CASTGGLDQPQHF.

This sequence joins TRBV6-2 or TRBV6-3 and TRBJ1-5; weak D call: TRBD1 (6 bases). Trimming removed 0 bases at V and 9 bases at J, with 9 bases between. The CDR3 extends over 13 amino acids. Germline CDR1 reads MNHEY; CDR2 reads SVGEGT. CDR3 protein: CASSYSPGAPQHF. CDR3 coding DNA: TGTGCCAGCAGTTACTCCCCAGGGGCGCCCCAGCATTTT.

CDR3 loop: CASSHNQGRETQYF. The CDR3 DNA follows: TGTGCCAGCAGCCACAACCAGGGGCGGGAGACCCAGTACTTC. The V and J genes are TRBV3-1 (or the pseudogene TRBV3-2) and TRBJ2-5, with D possibly being TRBD1 (6 bases). The CDR3 totals 14 residues. Germline V CDR1 and CDR2: LGHDT, YNNKEL (reference sequence). V lost 3 bases to trimming and J lost 5 bases, with 13 bases between them.

This clone was recorded a few times. The chain employs TRBV5-1 and TRBJ1-4, with D maybe TRBD1 (5 bases). Germline lookup yields CDR1 SGHRS and CDR2 YFSETQ. This CDR3 has 14 amino acids. Trimming pared 3 bases from V and 8 bases from J, leaving 14 bases between. The DNA of the CDR3 is TGCGCCAGCAGCTCCCCAGGGCGACAAGAAAAACTGTTTTTT. It yields the protein CASSSPGRQEKLFF.

This clone was seen only once. The V call is TRBV19, the J call TRBJ2-3; D ambiguous. Between the trimmed V and J ends, which lost 5 bases and 0 bases, there was a span of 9 bases. The CDR3 extends over 14 amino acids. Per the germline V gene, CDR1 is LNHDA and CDR2 is SQIVND (reference sequence). Written as DNA, the CDR3 is TGTGCCAGTAGTCCCCAGTCTAGCACAGATACGCAGTATTTT. It is translated as CASSPQSSTDTQYF. Filled out from reference TRBV19 and TRBJ2-3, the complete variable domain reads DGGITQSPKYLFRKEGQNVTLSCEQNLNHDAMYWYRQDPGQGLRLIYYSQIVNDFQKGDIAEGYSVSREKKESFPLTVTSAQKNPTAFYLCASSPQSSTDTQYFGPGTRLTVL.